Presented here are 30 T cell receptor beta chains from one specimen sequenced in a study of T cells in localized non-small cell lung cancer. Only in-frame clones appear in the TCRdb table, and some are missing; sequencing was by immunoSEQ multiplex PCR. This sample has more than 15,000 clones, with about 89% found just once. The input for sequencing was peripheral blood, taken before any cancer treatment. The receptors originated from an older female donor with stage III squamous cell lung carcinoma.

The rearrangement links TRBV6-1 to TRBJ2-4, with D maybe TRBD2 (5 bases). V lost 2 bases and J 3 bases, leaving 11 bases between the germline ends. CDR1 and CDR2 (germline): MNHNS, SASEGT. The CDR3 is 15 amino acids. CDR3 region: CASSERDRSKNIQYF. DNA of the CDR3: TGTGCCAGCAGTGAACGGGATCGGAGCAAAAACATTCAGTACTTC.

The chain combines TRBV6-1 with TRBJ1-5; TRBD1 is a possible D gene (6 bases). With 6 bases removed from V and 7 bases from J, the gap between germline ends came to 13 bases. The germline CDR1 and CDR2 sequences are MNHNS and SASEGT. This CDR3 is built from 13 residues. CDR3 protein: CASSLGGQQPQHF. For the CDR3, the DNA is TGTGCCAGCAGCCTAGGGGGGCAACAGCCCCAGCATTTT.

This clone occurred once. CDR3 residues: CASSQVGIDIPYEQYF. CDR3 DNA sequence: TGCGCCAGCAGCCAAGTCGGGATTGATATTCCCTACGAGCAGTACTTC. J is TRBJ2-7 and V is TRBV4-1, with a weak D call TRBD2 (5 bases). This CDR3 spans 16 amino acids. Trimming stripped 1 base from V and 2 bases from J, with 15 bases between. Germline-derived CDR1 and CDR2 are MGHRA and YSYEKL.

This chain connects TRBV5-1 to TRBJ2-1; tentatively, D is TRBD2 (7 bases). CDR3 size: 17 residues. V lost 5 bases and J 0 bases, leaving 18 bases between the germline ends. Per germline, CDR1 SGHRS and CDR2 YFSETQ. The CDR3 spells CASRRSGTTGSYNEQFF. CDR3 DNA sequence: TGCGCCAGCAGACGGAGCGGGACGACAGGCTCCTACAATGAGCAGTTCTTC.

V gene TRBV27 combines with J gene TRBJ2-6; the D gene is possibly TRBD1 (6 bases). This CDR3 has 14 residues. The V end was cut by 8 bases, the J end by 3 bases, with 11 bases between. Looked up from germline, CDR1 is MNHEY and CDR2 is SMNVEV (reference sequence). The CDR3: CASQQGNGANVLTF. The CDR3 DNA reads TGTGCCAGCCAACAGGGAAATGGGGCCAACGTCCTGACTTTC.

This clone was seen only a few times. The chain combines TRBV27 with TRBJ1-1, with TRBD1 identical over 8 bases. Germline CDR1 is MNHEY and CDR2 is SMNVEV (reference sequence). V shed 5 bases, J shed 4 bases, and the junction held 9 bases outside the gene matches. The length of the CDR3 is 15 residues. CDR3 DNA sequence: TGTGCCAGCAGTATTTCGACAGGGGTTGTCACTGAAGCTTTCTTT. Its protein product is CASSISTGVVTEAFF.

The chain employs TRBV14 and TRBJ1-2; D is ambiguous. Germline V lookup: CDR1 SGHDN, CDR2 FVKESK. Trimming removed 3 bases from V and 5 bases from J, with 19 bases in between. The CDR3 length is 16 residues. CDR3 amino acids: CASSQPPRSAPYGYTF. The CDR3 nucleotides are TGTGCCAGCAGCCAGCCTCCACGGTCCGCTCCGTATGGCTACACCTTC. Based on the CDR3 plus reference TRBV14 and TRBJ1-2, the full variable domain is EAGVTQFPSHSVIEKGQTVTLRCDPISGHDNLYWYRRVMGKEIKFLLHFVKESKQDESGMPNNRFLAERTGGTYSTLKVQPAELEDSGVYFCASSQPPRSAPYGYTFGSGTRLTVV.

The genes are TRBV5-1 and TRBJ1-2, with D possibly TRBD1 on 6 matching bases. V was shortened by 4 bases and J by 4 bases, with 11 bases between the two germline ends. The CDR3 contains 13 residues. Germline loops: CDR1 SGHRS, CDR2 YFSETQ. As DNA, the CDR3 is TGCGCCAGCAGCCCACGGGACATCTATGGCTACACCTTC. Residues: CASSPRDIYGYTF. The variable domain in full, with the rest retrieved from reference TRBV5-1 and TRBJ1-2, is KAGVTQTPRYLIKTRGQQVTLSCSPISGHRSVSWYQQTPGQGLQFLFEYFSETQRNKGNFPGRFSGRQFSNSRSEMNVSTLELGDSALYLCASSPRDIYGYTFGSGTRLTVV.

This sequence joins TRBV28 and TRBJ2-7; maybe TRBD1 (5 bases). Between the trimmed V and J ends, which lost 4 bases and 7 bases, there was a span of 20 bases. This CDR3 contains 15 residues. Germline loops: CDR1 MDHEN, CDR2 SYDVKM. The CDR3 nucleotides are TGTGCCAGCAGTTCCTGGACAAGGGGCTCGGAAGAGCAGTACTTC. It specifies CASSSWTRGSEEQYF.

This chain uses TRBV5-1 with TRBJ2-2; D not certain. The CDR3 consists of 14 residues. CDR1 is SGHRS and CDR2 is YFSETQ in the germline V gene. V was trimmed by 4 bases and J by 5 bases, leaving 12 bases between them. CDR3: CASSQREVTGELFF. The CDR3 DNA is TGCGCCAGCAGCCAACGTGAAGTGACCGGGGAGCTGTTTTTT.

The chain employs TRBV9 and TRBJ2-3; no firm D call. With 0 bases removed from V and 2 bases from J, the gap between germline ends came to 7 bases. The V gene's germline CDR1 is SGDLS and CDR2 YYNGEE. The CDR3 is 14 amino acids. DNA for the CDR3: TGTGCCAGCAGCGTAGGGCCAGACACAGATACGCAGTATTTT. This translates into CASSVGPDTDTQYF.

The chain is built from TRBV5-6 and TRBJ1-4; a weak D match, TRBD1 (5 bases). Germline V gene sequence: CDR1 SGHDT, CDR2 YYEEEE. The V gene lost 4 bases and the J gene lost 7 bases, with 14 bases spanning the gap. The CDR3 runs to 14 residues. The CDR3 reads CASSPRGMPEKLFF. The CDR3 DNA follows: TGTGCCAGCAGCCCCCGGGGGATGCCTGAAAAACTGTTTTTT.

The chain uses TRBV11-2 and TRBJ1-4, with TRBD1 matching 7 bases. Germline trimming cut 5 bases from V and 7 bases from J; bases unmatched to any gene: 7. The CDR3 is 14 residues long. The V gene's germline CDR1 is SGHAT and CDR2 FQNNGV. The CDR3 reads CASSRTGLPEKLFF. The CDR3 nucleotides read TGTGCCAGCAGCCGGACAGGTCTGCCTGAAAAACTGTTTTTT.

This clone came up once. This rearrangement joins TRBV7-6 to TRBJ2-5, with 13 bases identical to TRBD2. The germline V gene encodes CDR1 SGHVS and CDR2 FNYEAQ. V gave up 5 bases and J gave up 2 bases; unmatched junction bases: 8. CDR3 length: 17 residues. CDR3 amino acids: CASSPQPGLAGQETQYF. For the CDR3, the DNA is TGTGCCAGCAGCCCTCAACCGGGACTAGCGGGACAAGAGACCCAGTACTTC.

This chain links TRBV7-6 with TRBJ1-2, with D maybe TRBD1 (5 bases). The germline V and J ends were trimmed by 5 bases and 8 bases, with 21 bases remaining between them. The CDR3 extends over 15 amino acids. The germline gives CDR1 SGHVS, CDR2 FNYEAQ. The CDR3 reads CASSLLPGGVEGYTF. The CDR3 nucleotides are TGTGCCAGCAGCCTACTCCCCGGGGGGGTGGAGGGCTACACCTTC. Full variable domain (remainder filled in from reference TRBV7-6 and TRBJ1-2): GAGVSQSPRYKVTKRGQDVALRCDPISGHVSLYWYRQALGQGPEFLTYFNYEAQQDKSGLPNDRFSAERPEGSISTLTIQRTEQRDSAMYRCASSLLPGGVEGYTFGSGTRLTVV.

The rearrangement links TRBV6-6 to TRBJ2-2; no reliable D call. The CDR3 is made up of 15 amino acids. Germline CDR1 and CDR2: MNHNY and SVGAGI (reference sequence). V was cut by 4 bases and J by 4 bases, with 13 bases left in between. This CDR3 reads CASSFAQRGTGELFF. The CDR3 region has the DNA TGTGCCAGCAGTTTTGCCCAGCGTGGCACCGGGGAGCTGTTTTTT.

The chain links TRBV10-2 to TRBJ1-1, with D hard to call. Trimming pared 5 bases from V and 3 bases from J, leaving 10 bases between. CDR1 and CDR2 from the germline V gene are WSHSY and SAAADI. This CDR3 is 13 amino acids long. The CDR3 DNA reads TGCGCCAGCAGTAAAAGGGATTACACTGAAGCTTTCTTT. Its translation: CASSKRDYTEAFF.

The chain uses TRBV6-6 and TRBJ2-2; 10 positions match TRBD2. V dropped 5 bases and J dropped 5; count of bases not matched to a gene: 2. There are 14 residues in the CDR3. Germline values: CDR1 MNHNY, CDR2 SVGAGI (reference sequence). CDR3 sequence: CASSLAGETGELFF. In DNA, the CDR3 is TGTGCCAGCAGTCTAGCGGGAGAGACCGGGGAGCTGTTTTTT.

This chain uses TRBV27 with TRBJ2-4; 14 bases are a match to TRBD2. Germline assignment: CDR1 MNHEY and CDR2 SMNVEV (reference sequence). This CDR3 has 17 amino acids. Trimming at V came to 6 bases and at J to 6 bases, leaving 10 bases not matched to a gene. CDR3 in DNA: TGTGCCAGCAGACTTGGGACTAGCGGGAGTGGTGGAAACATTCAGTACTTC. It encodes CASRLGTSGSGGNIQYF.

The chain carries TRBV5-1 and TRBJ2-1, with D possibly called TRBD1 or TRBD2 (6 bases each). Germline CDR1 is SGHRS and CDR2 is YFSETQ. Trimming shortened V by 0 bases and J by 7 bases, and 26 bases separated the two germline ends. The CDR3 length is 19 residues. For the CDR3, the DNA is TGCGCCAGCAGCTTGGGGTTGCGGGTCGGGGGCCTAGGCGATAATGAGCAGTTCTTC. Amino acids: CASSLGLRVGGLGDNEQFF.

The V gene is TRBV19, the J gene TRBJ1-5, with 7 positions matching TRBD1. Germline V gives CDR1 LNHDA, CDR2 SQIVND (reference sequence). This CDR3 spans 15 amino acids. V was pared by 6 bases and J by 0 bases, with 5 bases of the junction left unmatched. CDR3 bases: TGTGCCAGTAGAGGGACAGACTATAGCAATCAGCCCCAGCATTTT. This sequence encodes CASRGTDYSNQPQHF.

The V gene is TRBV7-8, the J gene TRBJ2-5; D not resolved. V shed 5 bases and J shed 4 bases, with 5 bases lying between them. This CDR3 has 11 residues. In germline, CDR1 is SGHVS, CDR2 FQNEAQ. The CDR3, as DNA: TGTGCCAGCAGCCATTTAGAGACCCAGTACTTC. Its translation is CASSHLETQYF.

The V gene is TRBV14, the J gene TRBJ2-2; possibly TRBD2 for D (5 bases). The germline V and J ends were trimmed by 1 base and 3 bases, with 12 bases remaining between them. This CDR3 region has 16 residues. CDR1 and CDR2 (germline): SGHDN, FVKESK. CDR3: CASSQVLAAYTGELFF. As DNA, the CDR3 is TGTGCCAGCAGCCAAGTGCTAGCAGCGTACACCGGGGAGCTGTTTTTT.

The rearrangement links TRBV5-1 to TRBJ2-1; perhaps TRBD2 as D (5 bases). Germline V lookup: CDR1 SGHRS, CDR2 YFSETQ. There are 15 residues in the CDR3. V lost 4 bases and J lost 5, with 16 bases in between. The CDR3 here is CASSPGGIKNNEQFF. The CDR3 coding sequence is TGCGCCAGCAGCCCCGGAGGAATTAAAAACAATGAGCAGTTCTTC.

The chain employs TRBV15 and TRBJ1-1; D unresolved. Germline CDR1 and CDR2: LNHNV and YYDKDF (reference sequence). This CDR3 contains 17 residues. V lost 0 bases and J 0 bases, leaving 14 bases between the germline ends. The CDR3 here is CATSRDPHGNLNTEAFF. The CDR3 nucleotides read TGTGCCACCAGCAGAGATCCCCACGGAAACTTGAACACTGAAGCTTTCTTT.

The CDR3 sequence: CASTFSGGYQETQYF. The DNA for the CDR3 is TGTGCCAGCACTTTTAGCGGGGGGTACCAAGAGACCCAGTACTTC. This sequence joins TRBV19 and TRBJ2-5, with 10 bases fitting TRBD2. Trimming cost V 9 bases and J 0 bases; bases outside gene matches: 7. This CDR3 spans 15 amino acids. Germline V gene lookup returns CDR1 LNHDA and CDR2 SQIVND (reference sequence).

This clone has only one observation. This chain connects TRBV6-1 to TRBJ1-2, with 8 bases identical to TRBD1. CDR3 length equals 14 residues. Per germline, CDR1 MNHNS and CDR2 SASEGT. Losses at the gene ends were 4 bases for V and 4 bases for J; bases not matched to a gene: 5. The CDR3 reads CASSAKGQVYGYTF. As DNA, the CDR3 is TGTGCCAGCAGTGCTAAGGGACAGGTCTATGGCTACACCTTC.

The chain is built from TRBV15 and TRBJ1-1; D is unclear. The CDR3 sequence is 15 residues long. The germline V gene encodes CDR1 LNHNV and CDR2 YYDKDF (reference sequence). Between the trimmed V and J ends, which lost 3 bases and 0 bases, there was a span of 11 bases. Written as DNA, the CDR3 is TGTGCCACCAGCAGGGACGGCTTCCTGAACACTGAAGCTTTCTTT. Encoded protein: CATSRDGFLNTEAFF.

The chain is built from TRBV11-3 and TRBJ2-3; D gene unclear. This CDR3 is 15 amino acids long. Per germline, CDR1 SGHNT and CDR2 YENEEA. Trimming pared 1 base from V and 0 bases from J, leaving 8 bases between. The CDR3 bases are TGTGCCAGCAGCTTAGGAAGGTTTAGCACAGATACGCAGTATTTT. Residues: CASSLGRFSTDTQYF.

This chain's CDR3 is CASSFIDRGYEQYF. DNA of the CDR3: TGCGCCAGCAGCTTCATCGACAGGGGGTACGAGCAGTACTTC. The V gene is TRBV5-1, the J gene TRBJ2-7, with 9 nucleotides matching TRBD1. This CDR3 region has 14 residues. Trimming removed 2 bases from V and 4 bases from J; junction bases left unmatched: 4. Germline V CDR1 and CDR2: SGHRS, YFSETQ. Full variable domain (outside the CDR3, taken from reference TRBV5-1 and TRBJ2-7): KAGVTQTPRYLIKTRGQQVTLSCSPISGHRSVSWYQQTPGQGLQFLFEYFSETQRNKGNFPGRFSGRQFSNSRSEMNVSTLELGDSALYLCASSFIDRGYEQYFGPGTRLTVT.